This TCR beta chain was observed in a study of blood T cell repertoires in COVID-19. Overall study: Samples taken during acute and convalescent COVID-19 were collected in the United States, Italy and Spain.

CDR1 is SGHRS and CDR2 is YFSETQ in the germline V gene. V was pared by 3 bases and J by 5 bases, with 6 bases of the junction left unmatched. This CDR3 region has 15 residues. Clones were read by immunoSEQ multiplex PCR, and TCRdb kept only the in-frame ones, dropping some. Altogether under 95,000 clones are present, around 90% being singletons, with the ten largest covering around 5.3%. Source material: peripheral blood. The rearrangement links TRBV5-1 to TRBJ2-5; 11 nucleotides match TRBD1. This sequence was found in a woman aged 80 or over with acute or convalescent COVID-19. The DNA for the CDR3 is TGCGCCAGCAGCTCGGACAGGGGGCGGGTTGAGACCCAGTACTTC. Its protein is CASSSDRGRVETQYF.